This T cell receptor beta chain was identified in a study of OX40 agonist ivuxolimab in advanced cancers. Findings of the study overall: Certain nonresponding patients likewise had low normalized T-cell clonal expansion.

Sequencing was performed with immunoSEQ multiplex PCR; in TCRdb, only in-frame clones are kept and a portion is missing. The table lists 95,000 to 100,000 clones, approximately 93% of them singletons, with 0.26% in the top ten. Worth noting for this clone: Its target is not known.

CDR3 length: 18 residues. V dropped 1 base and J dropped 3; count of bases not matched to a gene: 9. CDR1 and CDR2 (germline): KGHSH, LQKENI. Specimen: CD4+ or CD8+ T cells sorted from blood, collected in a trial of the OX40 agonist ivuxolimab. This chain connects TRBV18 to TRBJ2-1, with TRBD2 identical over 10 bases. This TCR came from an adult with an advanced solid tumor such as melanoma, head and neck, liver or kidney cancer. The CDR3 is CASSPLQWLAGDYNEQFF. Written as DNA, the CDR3 is TGTGCCAGCTCACCACTTCAGTGGCTAGCGGGGGACTACAATGAGCAGTTCTTC.